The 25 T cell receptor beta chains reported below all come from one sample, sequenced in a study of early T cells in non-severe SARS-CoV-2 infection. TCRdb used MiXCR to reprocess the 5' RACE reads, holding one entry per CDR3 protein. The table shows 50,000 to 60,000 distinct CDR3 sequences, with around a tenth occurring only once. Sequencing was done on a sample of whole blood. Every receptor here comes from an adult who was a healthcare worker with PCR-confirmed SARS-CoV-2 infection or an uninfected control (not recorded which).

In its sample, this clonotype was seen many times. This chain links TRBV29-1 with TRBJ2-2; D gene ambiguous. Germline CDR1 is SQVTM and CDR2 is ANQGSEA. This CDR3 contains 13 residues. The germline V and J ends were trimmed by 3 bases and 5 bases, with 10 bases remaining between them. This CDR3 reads CSVDGLGTGELFF. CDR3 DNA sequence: TGCAGCGTTGACGGCCTAGGGACCGGGGAGCTGTTTTTT.

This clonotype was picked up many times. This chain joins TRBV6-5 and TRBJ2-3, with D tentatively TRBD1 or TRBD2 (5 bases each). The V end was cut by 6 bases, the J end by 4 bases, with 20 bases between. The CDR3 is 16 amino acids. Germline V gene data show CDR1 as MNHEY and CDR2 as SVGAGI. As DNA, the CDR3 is TGTGCCAGCAGCCGCTTCAAAGGGGCCGGGGCAGATACGCAGTATTTT. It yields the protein CASSRFKGAGADTQYF.

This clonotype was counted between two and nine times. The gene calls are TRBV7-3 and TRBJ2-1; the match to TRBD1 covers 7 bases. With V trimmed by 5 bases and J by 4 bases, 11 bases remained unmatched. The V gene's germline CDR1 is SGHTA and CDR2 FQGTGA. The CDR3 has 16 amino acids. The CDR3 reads CASSLTAGGTYNEQFF. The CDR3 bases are TGTGCCAGCAGCCTTACCGCAGGGGGAACATACAATGAGCAGTTCTTC.

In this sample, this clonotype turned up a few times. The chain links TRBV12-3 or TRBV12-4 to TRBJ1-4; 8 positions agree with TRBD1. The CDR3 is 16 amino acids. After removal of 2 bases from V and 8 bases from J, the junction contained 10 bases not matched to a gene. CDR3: CASSLKRDRTGEKLFF. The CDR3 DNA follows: TGTGCCAGCAGTTTAAAAAGGGACAGGACGGGCGAAAAACTGTTTTTT.

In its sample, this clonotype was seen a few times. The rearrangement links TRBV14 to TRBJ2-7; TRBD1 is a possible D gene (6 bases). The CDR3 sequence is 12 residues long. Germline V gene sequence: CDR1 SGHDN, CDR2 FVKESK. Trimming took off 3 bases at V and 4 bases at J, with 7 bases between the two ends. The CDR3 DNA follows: TGTGCCAGCAGCCACAGGGGATACGAGCAGTACTTC. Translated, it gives CASSHRGYEQYF.

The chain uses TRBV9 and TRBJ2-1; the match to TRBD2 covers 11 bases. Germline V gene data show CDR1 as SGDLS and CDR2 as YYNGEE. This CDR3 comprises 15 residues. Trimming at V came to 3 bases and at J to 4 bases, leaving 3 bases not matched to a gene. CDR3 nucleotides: TGTGCCAGCAGCGCCACTAGCGGGGGTTACAATGAGCAGTTCTTC. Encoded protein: CASSATSGGYNEQFF.

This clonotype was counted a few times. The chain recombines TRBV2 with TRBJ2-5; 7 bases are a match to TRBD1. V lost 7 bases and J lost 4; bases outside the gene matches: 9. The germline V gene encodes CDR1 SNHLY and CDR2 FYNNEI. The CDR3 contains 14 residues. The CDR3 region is CASTPDRRRETQYF. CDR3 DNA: TGTGCCAGCACGCCGGACAGGAGACGAGAGACCCAGTACTTC.

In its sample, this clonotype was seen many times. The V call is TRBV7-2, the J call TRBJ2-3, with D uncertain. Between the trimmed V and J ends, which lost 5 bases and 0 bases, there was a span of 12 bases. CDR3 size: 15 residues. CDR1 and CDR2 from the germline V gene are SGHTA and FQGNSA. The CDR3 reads CASSRSASSTDTQYF. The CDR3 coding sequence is TGTGCCAGCAGCCGGTCGGCTTCTAGCACAGATACGCAGTATTTT.

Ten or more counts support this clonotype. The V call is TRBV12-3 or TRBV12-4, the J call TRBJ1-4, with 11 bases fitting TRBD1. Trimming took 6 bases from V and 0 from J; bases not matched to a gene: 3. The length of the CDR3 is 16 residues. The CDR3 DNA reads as TGTGCCAGCAGACCGGGACAGGGGGCAACTAATGAAAAACTGTTTTTT. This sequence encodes CASRPGQGATNEKLFF.

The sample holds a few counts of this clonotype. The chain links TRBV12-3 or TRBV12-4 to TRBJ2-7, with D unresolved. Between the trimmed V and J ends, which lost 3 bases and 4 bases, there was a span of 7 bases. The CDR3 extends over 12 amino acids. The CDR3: CASSFHLYEQYF. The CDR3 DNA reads TGTGCCAGCAGTTTCCATCTATACGAGCAGTACTTC.

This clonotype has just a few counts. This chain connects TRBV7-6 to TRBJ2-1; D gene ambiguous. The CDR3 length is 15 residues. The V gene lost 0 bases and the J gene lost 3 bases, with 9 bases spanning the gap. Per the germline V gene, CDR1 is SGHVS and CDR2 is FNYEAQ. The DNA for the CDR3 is TGTGCCAGCAGCTTAGCCGGTGACAACTACAATGAGCAGTTCTTC. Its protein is CASSLAGDNYNEQFF.

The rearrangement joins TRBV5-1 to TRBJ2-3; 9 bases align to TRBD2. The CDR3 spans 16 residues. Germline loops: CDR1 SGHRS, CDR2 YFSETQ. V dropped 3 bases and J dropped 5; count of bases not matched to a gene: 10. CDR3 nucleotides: TGCGCCAGCAGCTGGAGGATAGCGGGAGATCGAGATACGCAGTATTTT. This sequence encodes CASSWRIAGDRDTQYF.

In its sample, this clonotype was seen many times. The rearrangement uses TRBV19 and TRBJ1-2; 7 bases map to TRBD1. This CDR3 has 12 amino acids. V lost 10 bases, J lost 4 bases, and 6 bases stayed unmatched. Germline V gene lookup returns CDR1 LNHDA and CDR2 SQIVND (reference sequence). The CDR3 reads CATLTGSYGYTF. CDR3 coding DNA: TGTGCCACCCTGACAGGGTCCTATGGCTACACCTTC.

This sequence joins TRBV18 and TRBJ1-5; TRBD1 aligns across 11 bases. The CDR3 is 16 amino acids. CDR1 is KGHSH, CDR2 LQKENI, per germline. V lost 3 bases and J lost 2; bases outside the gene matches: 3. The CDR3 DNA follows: TGTGCCAGCTCACCGGGGACAGGGGGAGGCAATCAGCCCCAGCATTTT. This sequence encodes CASSPGTGGGNQPQHF.

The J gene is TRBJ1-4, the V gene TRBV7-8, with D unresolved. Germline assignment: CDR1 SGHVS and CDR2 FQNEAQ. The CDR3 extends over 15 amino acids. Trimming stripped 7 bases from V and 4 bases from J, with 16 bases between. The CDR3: CASTPSWALNEKLFF. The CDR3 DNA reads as TGTGCCAGCACCCCCTCCTGGGCCCTTAATGAAAAACTGTTTTTT.

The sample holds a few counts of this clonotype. This CDR3 is CASRLGVFGTEAFF. In nucleotides, the CDR3 is TGTGCCAGCAGGTTGGGGGTGTTTGGCACTGAAGCTTTCTTT. The chain links TRBV7-2 to TRBJ1-1; possible D gene TRBD1, 5 bases. V lost 6 bases and J lost 4, with 15 bases in between. Germline V gene lookup returns CDR1 SGHTA and CDR2 FQGNSA. This CDR3 spans 14 amino acids.

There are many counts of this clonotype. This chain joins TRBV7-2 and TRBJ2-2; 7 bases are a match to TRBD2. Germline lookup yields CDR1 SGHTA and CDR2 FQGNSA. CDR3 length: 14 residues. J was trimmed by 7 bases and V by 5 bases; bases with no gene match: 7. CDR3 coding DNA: TGTGCCAGCAGCCGGCGGGGGTCGGGCGGGGAGCTGTTTTTT. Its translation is CASSRRGSGGELFF.

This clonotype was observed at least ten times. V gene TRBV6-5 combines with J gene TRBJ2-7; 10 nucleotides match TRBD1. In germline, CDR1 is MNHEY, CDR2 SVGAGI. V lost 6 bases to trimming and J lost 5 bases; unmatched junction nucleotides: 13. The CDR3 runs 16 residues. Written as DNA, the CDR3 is TGTGCCAGCAGAATGACAGGGGGCCTTGGAGTCCACGAGCAGTACTTC. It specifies CASRMTGGLGVHEQYF.

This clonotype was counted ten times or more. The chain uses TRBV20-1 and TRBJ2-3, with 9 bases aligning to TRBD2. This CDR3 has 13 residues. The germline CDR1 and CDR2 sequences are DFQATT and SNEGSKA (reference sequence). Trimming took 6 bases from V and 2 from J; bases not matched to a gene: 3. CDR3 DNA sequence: TGCAGTGCCACTAGCGGGTTCACAGATACGCAGTATTTT. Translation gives CSATSGFTDTQYF.

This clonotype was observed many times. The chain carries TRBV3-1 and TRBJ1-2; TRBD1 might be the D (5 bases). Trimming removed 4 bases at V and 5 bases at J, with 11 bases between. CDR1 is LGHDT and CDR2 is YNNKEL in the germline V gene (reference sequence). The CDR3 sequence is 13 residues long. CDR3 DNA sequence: TGTGCCAGCAGCCCGAGCGGGGGATATGGCTACACCTTC. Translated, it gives CASSPSGGYGYTF.

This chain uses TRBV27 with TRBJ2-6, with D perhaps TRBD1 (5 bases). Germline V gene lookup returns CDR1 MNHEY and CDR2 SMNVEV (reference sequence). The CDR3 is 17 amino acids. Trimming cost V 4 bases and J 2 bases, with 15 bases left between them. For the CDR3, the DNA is TGTGCCAGCAGTTCAACTTGGCGCAGGGCTGGGGCCAACGTCCTGACTTTC. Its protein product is CASSSTWRRAGANVLTF.

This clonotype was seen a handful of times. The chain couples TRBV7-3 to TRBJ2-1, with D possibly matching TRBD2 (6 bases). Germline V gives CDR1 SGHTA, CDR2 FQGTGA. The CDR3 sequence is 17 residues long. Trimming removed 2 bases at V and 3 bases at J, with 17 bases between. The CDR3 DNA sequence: TGTGCCAGCAGCTTAGGGCTCGGGGGAGGCCTCTACAATGAGCAGTTCTTC. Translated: CASSLGLGGGLYNEQFF.

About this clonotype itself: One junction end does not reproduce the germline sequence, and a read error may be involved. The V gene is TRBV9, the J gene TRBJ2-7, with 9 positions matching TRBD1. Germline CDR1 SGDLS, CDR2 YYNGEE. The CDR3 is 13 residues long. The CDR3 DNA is TGTGCCAGCAGCCCCATCGGGACAGGGCGACATGACTTC. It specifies CASSPIGTGRHDF.

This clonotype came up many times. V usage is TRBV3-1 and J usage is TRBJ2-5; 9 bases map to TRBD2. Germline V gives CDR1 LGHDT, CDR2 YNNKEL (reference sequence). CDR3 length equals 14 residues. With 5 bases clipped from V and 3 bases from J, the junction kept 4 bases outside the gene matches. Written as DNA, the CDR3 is TGTGCCAGCAGCTTAGCGGGAGAAGAAGAGACCCAGTACTTC. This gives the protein CASSLAGEEETQYF.

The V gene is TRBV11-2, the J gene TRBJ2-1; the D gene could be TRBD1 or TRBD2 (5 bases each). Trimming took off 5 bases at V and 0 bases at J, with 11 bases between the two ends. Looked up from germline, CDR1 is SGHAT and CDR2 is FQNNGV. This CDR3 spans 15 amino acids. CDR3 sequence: CASSPGTLSYNEQFF. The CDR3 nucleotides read TGTGCCAGCAGCCCCGGGACCCTCTCCTACAATGAGCAGTTCTTC.